This TCR beta chain was obtained from a study of shared clonotypes between healthy human individuals. As defined, naive CD8 cells were CD45RO-negative and positively selected for CCR7, with terminally differentiated effector memory CD45RA+ cells excluded. There are 14 residues in the CDR3. V was shortened by 1 base and J by 3 bases, with 11 bases between the two germline ends. The germline gives CDR1 SGHRS, CDR2 YFSETQ. A word on this clone: The antigen is not known.

The authors loaded roughly 200 ng DNA, about 30,000 T cell genomes, into sorted-subset replicate PCRs. Assay: immunoSEQ multiplex PCR; the TCRdb copy retains only in-frame clones and omits some. The repertoire holds around 600,000 clones, with around 96% as singletons. General study results and limits: The four-donor shared clonotypes exceeded non-shared clonotypes in generation probability, with non-shared ones scoring lower.

The chain recombines TRBV5-1 with TRBJ2-7; D is tentatively TRBD1 or TRBD2 (5 bases each). This sequence originates from a woman between 25 and 40 years old in good health. Sequenced input: naive CD8+ T cells sorted from blood. DNA of the CDR3: TGCGCCAGCAGCTTGTCGGGACCGGGCTACGAGCAGTACTTC. This encodes CASSLSGPGYEQYF.